The clone carrying this T cell receptor (beta chain) was seen a few times. Its cognate antigen is unknown. It was 5'RACE with constant-segment primers that produced the TCR alpha and TCR beta cDNA libraries, which carried sample barcodes and UMIs. TCRdb re-analysed the 5' RACE reads in MiXCR, keeping a single row per CDR3 protein. The data show more than 300,000 distinct CDR3 sequences, about 13% seen once. This sample stems from a study of T-cell memory formation after mild COVID-19. Whole-study results and caveats: Detection of some responders pre-infection suggested pre-existing cross-reactive memory T cells participated. Whether second-wave clones peaking at day 37 were SARS-CoV-2 specific went unconfirmed. Mainly in CM and EM were contracting CD4+ clones; CD8+ were in EMRA.

The TCR sequence derives from a man aged 18 to 29 who had mild COVID-19 (a few samples of this study predate the infection). Cell type and time point are not known. The sample taken for sequencing was PBMCs or a T cell subset sorted from them (not recorded which).

In DNA form, the CDR3 reads TGTGCCAGCAGTTACACAGGGACGATCTACGAGCAGTACTTC. This gives the protein CASSYTGTIYEQYF. This chain uses TRBV6-2 or TRBV6-3 with TRBJ2-7, with D possibly matching TRBD1 (6 bases). CDR1 is MNHEY, CDR2 SVGEGT, per germline. The CDR3 has 14 amino acids. Between the trimmed V and J ends, which lost 2 bases and 3 bases, there was a span of 11 bases.